This T cell receptor beta chain was sequenced for a study of Tregs in tolerant kidney transplant recipients. Findings and caveats of the study: Few patients were studied, so findings need validation in larger groups. Expanding Tregs on activated donor B cells appeared to best identify donor-specific TCRbeta clones.

V dropped 5 bases and J dropped 5 bases, with 12 bases sitting between them. The CDR3 is 13 amino acids. Per germline, CDR1 SGHNT and CDR2 YENEEA. Generated by immunoSEQ multiplex PCR, the TCRdb table keeps only in-frame clones and is missing some. The sample has roughly 50,000 clones, approximately 90% seen once. On this clone: Its antigen remains unidentified.

Mixed chimerism was transient after nonmyeloablative marrow transplants from related graft donors. Unstimulated regulatory T cells (CD4+CD25+CD127-), CD4+CD25- non-regulatory cells, CD4 and CD8 cells were FACS-sorted from thawed PBMCs. The chain is built from TRBV11-3 and TRBJ1-1; D is unclear. The input for sequencing was CD8+ T cells from blood (PBMCs), taken 12 months after the transplant. This TCR came from a human patient who received a combined kidney and bone marrow transplant. T cells may partly derive from the graft donor. In nucleotides, the CDR3 is TGTGCCAGCAGCCGAGCCCACCGGACTGAAGCTTTCTTT. Translating gives CASSRAHRTEAFF.